Listed below are T cell receptor beta chains from one sample, sequenced in a study of PD-L1 blockade in urothelial cancer. Clones were read by immunoSEQ multiplex PCR, and TCRdb kept only the in-frame ones, dropping some. The sample records about 38,000 clones, just under 85% being singletons. Sequencing was performed on PBMCs, taken around atezolizumab (anti-PD-L1) treatment. These TCRs come from a man of 80 years or more with urothelial cancer. Both conserved end residues are part of each CDR3. The D gene is left open where the match is weak. Rows may omit the clone size; those that give it use once, few, many or a size class.

j_call cdr3_length d_call v_call clone_size cdr3_nt cdr3_aa
TRBJ2-5 13 - TRBV1 - TGCACCAGCAGCGCTCTCGCGGGGGAGACCCAGTACTTC CTSSALAGETQYF
TRBJ2-1 16 - TRBV15 - TGTGCCACCAGGCACCCCCCAGGTGGGAGCTACAATGAGCAGTTCTTC CATRHPPGGSYNEQFF
TRBJ1-4 14 TRBD1 TRBV30 - TGTGCCTGGAGGAGGACAGGGGGCAATGAAAAACTGTTTTTT CAWRRTGGNEKLFF
TRBJ2-2 15 TRBD2 TRBV5-6 - TGTGCCAGCAGACCGGGACTAGGAGGCCCCGGGGAGCTGTTTTTT CASRPGLGGPGELFF
TRBJ2-2 15 TRBD2 TRBV19 - TGTGCCAGTAGTTGGGCTAGCGGGGGGTCCGGGGAGCTGTTTTTT CASSWASGGSGELFF
TRBJ1-4 13 - TRBV19 few TGTGCCAGTAGTCAGGGAGGTAATGAAAAACTGTTTTTT CASSQGGNEKLFF
TRBJ2-2 13 - TRBV7-2 - TGTGCCAGCAGCTTACTCGGCACCGGGGAGCTGTTTTTT CASSLLGTGELFF
TRBJ2-2 15 - TRBV27 - TGTGCCAGCAGTTTATCGATGGCGGGAACCGGGGAGCTGTTTTTT CASSLSMAGTGELFF
TRBJ2-5 15 TRBD2 TRBV5-1 - TGCGCCAGCAGCCAATCGACTAGCGACCAAGAGACCCAGTACTTC CASSQSTSDQETQYF
TRBJ2-7 15 TRBD2 TRBV2 - TGTGCCAGCAGTGACCCCGGGACTAGTTCCGGCGAGCAGTACTTC CASSDPGTSSGEQYF
TRBJ2-2 16 - TRBV7-9 - TGTGCCAGCAGCTTAGGTTCCCCGGCGAACACCGGGGAGCTGTTTTTT CASSLGSPANTGELFF
TRBJ1-1 13 TRBD1 TRBV19 - TGTGCCAGTAGACCCACAGGGGGCATAGGGGCTTTCTTT CASRPTGGIGAFF
TRBJ2-7 14 - TRBV6-6 - TGTGCCAGCAGTTACGGAGCGAGTCCCTACGAGCAGTACTTC CASSYGASPYEQYF
TRBJ2-5 17 - TRBV10-1 - TGCGCCAGCAGTGAAATTGTCTGGACACTGATCTACGAGACCCAGTACTTC CASSEIVWTLIYETQYF
TRBJ1-1 16 - TRBV2 - TGTGCCAGCAGTCTCCGACCGCGAAGGGAGCCCACTGAAGCTTTCTTT CASSLRPRREPTEAFF
TRBJ2-5 14 TRBD2 TRBV5-1 few TGCGCCAGCAGCTTGCGGGAGGGAGGAGAGACCCAGTACTTC CASSLREGGETQYF
TRBJ2-7 16 TRBD1 TRBV4-1 - TGCGCCAGCAGCCAAGGGAGGCCGGGACAGTCCTACGAGCAGTACTTC CASSQGRPGQSYEQYF
TRBJ1-1 13 - TRBV5-8 - TGTGCCAGCAGCTTGCAGGAGAACACTGAAGCTTTCTTT CASSLQENTEAFF
TRBJ2-1 17 TRBD2 TRBV12-5 - TGTGCTAGTGGTTTGGGGGGACTAGCGGGCTCCTACAATGAGCAGTTCTTC CASGLGGLAGSYNEQFF
TRBJ2-2 17 - TRBV4-2 - TGTGCCAGCAGCCAAACCCAAACTAGTATCGGCACCGGGGAGCTGTTTTTT CASSQTQTSIGTGELFF
TRBJ2-7 16 TRBD1 TRBV5-1 - TGCGCCAGCAGCCGATCCCTGACAGGGGGATTCAACGAGCAGTACTTC CASSRSLTGGFNEQYF
TRBJ2-4 14 - TRBV9 - TGTGCCAGCAGCGTTTCCGGGGAAAAAAACATTCAGTACTTC CASSVSGEKNIQYF
TRBJ1-1 16 - TRBV4-3 once TGCGCCAGCAGCCAAGAGGGGCCCCCCTCGAACACTGAAGCTTTCTTT CASSQEGPPSNTEAFF
TRBJ2-7 15 - TRBV6-5 - TGTGCCAGCAGTTACGACGCGGGACCCACCTACGAGCAGTACTTC CASSYDAGPTYEQYF
TRBJ2-7 15 TRBD2 TRBV27 - TGTGCCAGCAGTTCCCTAGCGGGGGGTGGGTACGAGCAGTACTTC CASSSLAGGGYEQYF
TRBJ1-2 16 TRBD1 TRBV5-4 - TGTGCCAGCAAACCGGGACAGGGGACTGCTAACTATGGCTACACCTTC CASKPGQGTANYGYTF
TRBJ2-5 13 - TRBV29-1 - TGCAGCGTTCTCGGGACGGGGGAGGAGACCCAGTACTTC CSVLGTGEETQYF
TRBJ2-1 15 - TRBV9 - TGTGCCAGCAGCGTAGGGGCGGGCGCCTACAATGAGCAGTTCTTC CASSVGAGAYNEQFF